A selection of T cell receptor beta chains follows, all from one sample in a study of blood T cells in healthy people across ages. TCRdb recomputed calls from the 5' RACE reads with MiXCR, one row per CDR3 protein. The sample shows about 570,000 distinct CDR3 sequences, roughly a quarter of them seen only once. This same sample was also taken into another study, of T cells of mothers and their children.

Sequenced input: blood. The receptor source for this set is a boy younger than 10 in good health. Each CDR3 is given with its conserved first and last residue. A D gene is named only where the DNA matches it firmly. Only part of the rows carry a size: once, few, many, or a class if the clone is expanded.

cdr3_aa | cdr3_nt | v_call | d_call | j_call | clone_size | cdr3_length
CASSLARGKSGYTF | TGTGCCAGCAGTTTAGCCAGGGGGAAGAGTGGCTACACCTTC | TRBV12-3/TRBV12-4 | TRBD1 | TRBJ1-2 | many | 14
CASDDEAGGPIEETQYF | TGTGCCAGCGATGATGAAGCGGGAGGGCCGATTGAAGAGACCCAGTACTTC | TRBV14 | TRBD2 | TRBJ2-5 | few | 17
CASSLPGPLYEQFF | TGTGCCAGCAGTCTACCGGGCCCTTTGTATGAGCAGTTCTTC | TRBV7-2 | - | TRBJ2-1 | few | 14
CASSLLGQGHQETQYF | TGTGCCAGCAGCCTCCTGGGACAGGGACACCAAGAGACCCAGTACTTC | TRBV7-9 | TRBD1 | TRBJ2-5 | once | 16
CSAQDRDRGYTIYF | TGCAGTGCGCAAGACCGGGACAGGGGTTACACCATATATTTT | TRBV20-1 | TRBD1 | TRBJ1-3 | - | 14
CASSLGLHTEAFF | TGTGCCAGCAGCCTCGGGCTGCACACTGAAGCTTTCTTT | TRBV7-6 | - | TRBJ1-1 | - | 13
CATSRGGTGSYEQYF | TGTGCCACCAGCAGAGGTGGGACAGGCTCCTACGAGCAGTACTTC | TRBV15 | TRBD1 | TRBJ2-7 | few | 15
CASSQLAGGAVGTDTQYF | TGTGCCAGCAGCCAACTAGCGGGAGGGGCCGTGGGCACAGATACGCAGTATTTT | TRBV9 | TRBD2 | TRBJ2-3 | - | 18
CASSPESGQNTEAFF | TGTGCCAGCTCACCAGAATCGGGACAGAACACTGAAGCTTTCTTT | TRBV18 | - | TRBJ1-1 | - | 15
CASSSIRNNEQFF | TGTGCCAGCAGCTCGATTAGAAACAATGAGCAGTTCTTC | TRBV7-2 | - | TRBJ2-1 | few | 13
CAISEGYRVPRETQYF | TGTGCCATCAGTGAAGGGTACAGGGTCCCTCGAGAGACCCAGTACTTC | TRBV10-3 | - | TRBJ2-5 | few | 16
CRGVAGVTDTQYF | TGCAGAGGTGTGGCGGGGGTCACAGATACGCAGTATTTT | TRBV20-1 | TRBD2 | TRBJ2-3 | - | 13
CAITQGRGGYTF | TGTGCCATCACCCAAGGCAGGGGAGGCTACACCTTC | TRBV10-3 | - | TRBJ1-2 | few | 12
CSVVQGFGQYF | TGCAGCGTTGTACAGGGGTTCGGGCAGTACTTC | TRBV29-1 | TRBD1 | TRBJ2-7 | - | 11
CSARAGLGGARTQYF | TGCAGTGCTAGAGCAGGTTTGGGAGGGGCTAGAACGCAGTATTTT | TRBV20-1 | TRBD2 | TRBJ2-3 | - | 15
CASSYQRPTGTEQYF | TGTGCCAGCAGTTACCAGCGGCCCACGGGAACCGAGCAGTACTTC | TRBV6-5 | - | TRBJ2-7 | once | 15
CASSLKQGGSYTF | TGTGCCAGCAGCTTAAAGCAGGGAGGAAGCTACACCTTC | TRBV7-9 | - | TRBJ1-2 | once | 13
CASSSAGGNTIYF | TGTGCCAGCAGCTCCGCCGGGGGAAACACCATATATTTT | TRBV11-2 | - | TRBJ1-3 | few | 13
CASSLLLSGELFF | TGTGCCAGCAGCTTGCTTTTATCCGGGGAGCTGTTTTTT | TRBV5-8 | - | TRBJ2-2 | - | 13
CASSLAYTYQETQYF | TGTGCCAGCAGTTTAGCGTACACCTACCAAGAGACCCAGTACTTC | TRBV7-2 | - | TRBJ2-5 | few | 15
CAISELVVKGFEQYF | TGTGCCATCAGTGAGCTAGTGGTTAAAGGGTTCGAGCAGTACTTC | TRBV10-3 | - | TRBJ2-7 | - | 15
CSARSTFLQPQHF | TGCAGTGCTAGGAGTACTTTCCTTCAGCCCCAGCATTTT | TRBV20-1 | - | TRBJ1-5 | few | 13
CASSMFIAGDYEQYF | TGTGCCAGTAGTATGTTTATAGCGGGAGACTACGAGCAGTACTTC | TRBV19 | TRBD2 | TRBJ2-7 | - | 15
CASSVSHSTDTQYF | TGTGCCAGCAGCGTGTCTCATAGCACAGATACGCAGTATTTT | TRBV9 | - | TRBJ2-3 | - | 14
CSASGLAGGPRDTQYF | TGCAGTGCTTCGGGACTAGCGGGGGGGCCTAGGGATACGCAGTATTTT | TRBV20-1 | TRBD2 | TRBJ2-3 | - | 16
CASSQEGWGEKLFF | TGTGCCAGCAGCCAAGAAGGCTGGGGTGAAAAACTGTTTTTT | TRBV14 | - | TRBJ1-4 | - | 14
CSARMDREETQYF | TGCAGTGCTAGGATGGACAGGGAAGAGACCCAGTACTTC | TRBV20-1 | TRBD1 | TRBJ2-5 | - | 13
CSAEWAGDSYEQYF | TGCAGTGCTGAGTGGGCGGGAGACTCCTACGAGCAGTACTTC | TRBV20-1 | TRBD2 | TRBJ2-7 | - | 14
CSARDLGLAGVWAQYF | TGCAGTGCTAGAGATTTGGGACTAGCGGGAGTGTGGGCGCAGTATTTT | TRBV20-1 | TRBD2 | TRBJ2-3 | - | 16
CASSLASAGREQFF | TGTGCCAGCAGCTTAGCCTCGGCGGGTAGGGAGCAGTTCTTC | TRBV11-3 | - | TRBJ2-1 | - | 14
CASSAGLAGGVSYNEQFF | TGTGCCAGCAGCGCCGGGCTAGCGGGAGGGGTCTCCTACAATGAGCAGTTCTTC | TRBV7-2 | TRBD2 | TRBJ2-1 | - | 18
CASSQDEGAWQPQHF | TGCGCCAGCAGCCAAGACGAGGGGGCATGGCAGCCCCAGCATTTT | TRBV4-1 | TRBD1 | TRBJ1-5 | - | 15
CASRTSGRQGEQYF | TGTGCCAGCAGGACTAGCGGGCGACAAGGAGAGCAGTACTTC | TRBV27 | TRBD2 | TRBJ2-5 | - | 14
CASGGDGPYEQYF | TGTGCTAGTGGGGGGGACGGCCCCTACGAGCAGTACTTC | TRBV12-5 | - | TRBJ2-7 | - | 13
CSVEWQASPYEQYF | TGCAGCGTTGAATGGCAGGCCTCCCCCTACGAGCAGTACTTC | TRBV29-1 | - | TRBJ2-7 | few | 14
CASSPRAGKLFF | TGTGCCAGCAGCCCAAGGGCAGGGAAGCTGTTTTTT | TRBV6-5 | - | TRBJ2-2 | few | 12
CASSLIQGRKPVEETQYF | TGTGCCAGCAGCTTAATACAGGGGAGGAAGCCGGTCGAAGAGACCCAGTACTTC | TRBV7-9 | - | TRBJ2-5 | - | 18
CASGPANVLTF | TGTGCCAGCGGGCCGGCCAACGTCCTGACTTTC | TRBV6-5 | - | TRBJ2-6 | few | 11
CASSLGGTGGNIQYF | TGTGCCAGCAGTTTAGGAGGGACAGGGGGGAACATTCAGTACTTC | TRBV27 | TRBD1 | TRBJ2-4 | - | 15
CASSYGRAAQYF | TGTGCCAGCAGTTACGGGAGGGCAGCCCAGTACTTC | TRBV6-5 | TRBD2 | TRBJ2-5 | few | 12
CASSLAWTGGIEEQFF | TGTGCCAGCAGTTTAGCTTGGACAGGGGGCATAGAGGAGCAGTTCTTC | TRBV12-3/TRBV12-4 | TRBD1 | TRBJ2-1 | few | 16
CSASQGSGTGELFF | TGCAGTGCTAGTCAGGGTTCGGGCACCGGGGAGCTGTTTTTT | TRBV20-1 | - | TRBJ2-2 | few | 14
CASSLPGTSGGYNEQFF | TGCGCCAGCAGCCTTCCCGGGACTAGCGGGGGGTACAATGAGCAGTTCTTC | TRBV5-1 | TRBD2 | TRBJ2-1 | few | 17
CASRKQGEGEKLFF | TGTGCCAGCAGAAAGCAGGGGGAGGGTGAAAAACTGTTTTTT | TRBV12-3/TRBV12-4 | TRBD1 | TRBJ1-4 | - | 14
CATSRQGGQETQYF | TGTGCCACCAGCAGACAGGGGGGACAAGAGACCCAGTACTTC | TRBV15 | - | TRBJ2-5 | - | 14
CASSLGISDTEAFF | TGTGCCAGCAGCTTGGGGATTAGCGACACTGAAGCTTTCTTT | TRBV12-3/TRBV12-4 | - | TRBJ1-1 | - | 14
CSARDLGGLAGNEQFF | TGCAGTGCTAGAGATCTCGGGGGACTAGCGGGGAATGAGCAGTTCTTC | TRBV20-1 | TRBD2 | TRBJ2-1 | few | 16
CSARDLGRANTDTRYF | TGCAGTGCTAGAGATCTCGGTAGAGCCAACACAGATACGCGGTATTTT | TRBV20-1 | - | TRBJ2-3 | few | 16
CVSSRGQGSSYEQYF | TGTGTCAGCAGTCGGGGACAGGGGAGCTCCTACGAGCAGTACTTC | TRBV9 | TRBD1 | TRBJ2-7 | - | 15
CAIRKTGGPTYEQYF | TGTGCCATCAGAAAGACAGGGGGCCCAACCTACGAGCAGTACTTC | TRBV10-3 | TRBD1 | TRBJ2-7 | once | 15
CASSFRADAKNIQYF | TGTGCCAGCAGTTTCAGGGCAGACGCCAAAAACATTCAGTACTTC | TRBV6-2/TRBV6-3 | - | TRBJ2-4 | few | 15
CASSLVGRDSPLHF | TGTGCCAGCAGCTTAGTGGGCCGGGATTCACCCCTCCACTTT | TRBV7-9 | - | TRBJ1-6 | few | 14
CASSPGTVGGTEAFF | TGTGCCAGCAGTCCAGGGACAGTGGGGGGCACTGAAGCTTTCTTT | TRBV6-5 | TRBD1 | TRBJ1-1 | few | 15
CASNPPRGGTFIEQYF | TGTGCCAGCAACCCCCCTCGGGGTGGTACTTTCATAGAGCAGTACTTC | TRBV7-9 | - | TRBJ2-7 | - | 16